This T cell receptor beta chain originates from a study of T cells in Graves' hyperthyroidism and ophthalmopathy (dated by TCRdb to about 2019). For the wider study: Peripheral blood was sampled at the time of initial diagnosis, prior to any treatment. To identify TCR V-J signatures that set the groups apart, the researchers used a discovery cohort of 90 to 100 patients, made up of 40 to 45 with Graves' ophthalmopathy and some 55 with stable Graves' hyperthyroidism. Whether ophthalmopathy could be predicted prospectively was tested in an independent validation cohort made up of 18 hyperthyroidism patients plus 17 patients who later progressed to ophthalmopathy. The roughly 90 discovery patients were divided at random into training and test sets in a 7:3 ratio. In addition, the study compared T-cell repertoires in thyroid tissue and in blood from six Graves' hyperthyroidism patients. After sampling, hyperthyroidism patients received methimazole starting at 30 mg daily, and ophthalmopathy patients received high-dose intravenous methylprednisolone. The paper describes TCR Vbeta CDR3 sequencing of 135 peripheral blood samples, made up of roughly 40 ophthalmopathy patients, roughly 72 hyperthyroidism patients and about 17 progressor patients.

Study-wide findings and limitations: Most expanded thyroid clonotypes (frequency above 0.001) were also detected in blood, a finding suggesting that blood repertoires may reflect thyroid immune responses. Ophthalmopathy was separated from stable hyperthyroidism by a 13 V-J signature model, with 87.88% sensitivity and roughly 81% specificity obtained in cross-validation and 80%/75% obtained in testing. In validation, progression to ophthalmopathy was predicted by the model with approximately 67% sensitivity and 72% to 85% specificity, a median of roughly six months before onset. Sample size was not statistically predetermined, and blinding of investigators to group allocation was not performed.

V loses 3 bases, J loses 0 bases, and the germline ends lie 18 bases apart. The germline V gene provides CDR1 MDHEN and CDR2 SYDVKM. From the cysteine through the phenylalanine, the CDR3 covers 18 amino acids. The entry retains the CDR3 DNA only, 54 bases that are in frame from base 1. The TCR beta CDR3 regions were amplified from RNA transcripts. For the first round of RT-PCR on the TCR CDR3, the HTBI primer set was used together with the Qiagen OneStep RT-PCR kit. Libraries were constructed in a second round of multiplex PCR, after which size selection and purification were carried out. Libraries were sequenced paired-end with 100 bp reads on an Illumina HiSeq2000. Regarding the original processing steps: SOAPnuke was used to process the raw data, removing reads that contained adapters or uncalled bases, had a mean Phred below 15, or lacked an exact match to the constant primer or identifier. High-quality paired reads were merged using COPE v1.2.5, and each unique nucleotide sequence was defined as a clonotype. MiTCR v1.1 was used to align clonotypes to the IMGT TRBV, TRBD and TRBJ reference segments. Only V-J combinations with frequency above 0.0001, covering 99% to 99.2% of repertoires, were analysed. The TCS score was defined as the ratio of F50 (clonal expansion) to E x V (chaos), calculated using BLOSUM62-based TCRdist between CDR3 peptides within each V-J. Welch's t-statistics and random forest reduced fewer than 550 V-J features to under 15, which were used in a naive Bayes classifier (R e1071). TCRdb applied fastp at Q25 and MiXCR to the public reads, then kept only in-frame beta chains. CDR3 protein duplicates are merged, each entry listing the most common genes and DNA. These V and J calls derive from TCRdb rather than the authors' analysis. For this sample the table gives some 490,000 distinct CDR3 sequences, of which approximately 16% were detected only once. The top ten clones comprise about 29% of the sample.

In its sample, this clonotype was seen a few times. Its antigen remains undetermined. Base qualities are not recorded, but no much larger clone differs from it by a single base. Moderately to severely active disease, a Clinical Activity Score of at least 3, a NOSPECS grade of at least 4, and a duration under 3 months were present in ophthalmopathy patients. Exclusion was applied to patients with uncontrolled infections, other autoimmune diseases, pregnancy or lactation. Diagnoses relied on clinical symptoms, serum thyroxine and TRAb, thyroid ultrasound and orbital computed tomography. PBMCs were separated from approximately 9.9 ml of fresh peripheral blood using Ficoll-Paque density gradient centrifugation. Total RNA was extracted using Trizol reagent, and RNA quality was assessed on an Agilent 2100 Bioanalyzer.

The sample was blood. This receptor was taken from a woman aged 30 to 39 with Graves' ophthalmopathy. This receptor chain uses TRBV28 and TRBJ2-4, with no confidently assigned D gene. The DNA sequence is TGTGCCAGCAGTTTTGATTCGGGCTGCCGGCTAGCCAAAAACATTCAGTACTTC. Translated, it gives CASSFDSGCRLAKNIQYF.